These T cell receptor beta chains were read from a single sample in a study of blood T cell repertoires in COVID-19. Sequencing was performed with immunoSEQ multiplex PCR; in TCRdb, only in-frame clones are kept and a portion is missing. The table lists 35,000 to 50,000 clones, roughly 76% of them singletons. The sequenced sample was peripheral blood. Every receptor here comes from a man between 65 and 79 years old with active or convalescent COVID-19. CDR3s include the opening cysteine and the closing phenylalanine or tryptophan. Each record gives: J gene, CDR3 length, D gene, clone size, V gene, CDR3 protein, CDR3 DNA. The D gene is left open where the match is weak. Clone size, where shown, is once, few, many, or a class for clones that have expanded.

J: TRBJ2-7
length: 15
D: .
size: few
V: TRBV3-1/TRBV3-2
CDR3: CASSPNPGITYEQYF
DNA: TGTGCCAGCAGCCCGAATCCCGGGATTACCTACGAGCAGTACTTC

J: TRBJ1-2
length: 11
D: .
size: .
V: TRBV28
CDR3: CASSNRVGYTF
DNA: TGTGCCAGCAGTAACAGGGTAGGCTACACCTTC

J: TRBJ1-1
length: 13
D: .
size: .
V: TRBV6-5
CDR3: CASRTSQGLGAFF
DNA: TGTGCCAGCAGGACCTCCCAGGGTTTAGGGGCTTTCTTT

J: TRBJ2-7
length: 15
D: .
size: .
V: TRBV4-1
CDR3: CASSQDENSYYEQYF
DNA: TGCGCCAGCAGCCAAGACGAAAACAGCTACTACGAGCAGTACTTC

J: TRBJ1-5
length: 14
D: .
size: .
V: TRBV2
CDR3: CASSENNSNQPQHF
DNA: TGTGCCAGCAGTGAAAACAATAGCAATCAGCCCCAGCATTTT

J: TRBJ1-6
length: 14
D: .
size: .
V: TRBV21-1
CDR3: CASSMDRAGSPLHF
DNA: TGTGCCAGCAGCATGGACAGGGCGGGGTCACCCCTCCACTTT

J: TRBJ1-4
length: 12
D: .
size: .
V: TRBV19
CDR3: CASSIEEEKLFF
DNA: TGTGCCAGTAGTATCGAGGAGGAAAAACTGTTTTTT

J: TRBJ2-7
length: 15
D: .
size: once
V: TRBV6-4
CDR3: CASSRGLGSSYEQYF
DNA: TGTGCCAGCAGCCGAGGGTTGGGTAGCTCCTACGAGCAGTACTTC

J: TRBJ1-1
length: 13
D: .
size: .
V: TRBV28
CDR3: CAAKKRENTEAFF
DNA: TGTGCCGCAAAAAAGCGGGAGAACACTGAAGCTTTCTTT

J: TRBJ1-5
length: 17
D: TRBD1
size: few
V: TRBV24-1
CDR3: CATSDSGTGVFNQPQHF
DNA: TGTGCCACCAGTGATTCGGGGACAGGGGTCTTCAATCAGCCCCAGCATTTT

J: TRBJ2-5
length: 14
D: .
size: .
V: TRBV9
CDR3: CASSVGGQQETQYF
DNA: TGTGCCAGCAGCGTAGGCGGGCAACAAGAGACCCAGTACTTC

J: TRBJ1-2
length: 14
D: .
size: few
V: TRBV29-1
CDR3: CSVFSGSGGYGYTF
DNA: TGCAGCGTTTTCTCGGGGAGCGGGGGGTATGGCTACACCTTC

J: TRBJ2-7
length: 14
D: .
size: .
V: TRBV11-2
CDR3: CASSLGLVENEQYF
DNA: TGTGCCAGCAGCTTAGGGCTAGTAGAAAACGAGCAGTACTTC

J: TRBJ2-1
length: 17
D: TRBD2
size: .
V: TRBV30
CDR3: CAWSVPPRGGGGSEQFF
DNA: TGTGCCTGGAGTGTACCCCCGCGGGGCGGGGGAGGGAGTGAGCAGTTCTTC

J: TRBJ2-5
length: 14
D: TRBD1
size: .
V: TRBV5-1
CDR3: CASSLAQGTETQYF
DNA: TGCGCCAGCAGCTTGGCACAGGGGACGGAGACCCAGTACTTC

J: TRBJ1-2
length: 13
D: .
size: .
V: TRBV30
CDR3: CAWSVRGDGGYTF
DNA: TGTGCCTGGAGTGTACGGGGGGACGGCGGCTACACCTTC

J: TRBJ2-3
length: 16
D: TRBD2
size: .
V: TRBV6-1
CDR3: CASSDLQRGFTDTQYF
DNA: TGTGCCAGCAGTGACCTACAGCGGGGGTTCACAGATACGCAGTATTTT

J: TRBJ1-1
length: 15
D: .
size: .
V: TRBV7-9
CDR3: CASSLSPVGHTEAFF
DNA: TGTGCCAGCAGCTTATCCCCGGTGGGGCACACTGAAGCTTTCTTT

J: TRBJ2-5
length: 16
D: TRBD1
size: .
V: TRBV27
CDR3: CASSTSRDRAGETQYF
DNA: TGTGCCAGCAGTACTTCCCGGGACAGGGCGGGGGAGACCCAGTACTTC

J: TRBJ2-1
length: 14
D: .
size: .
V: TRBV5-5
CDR3: CASSLTASYNEQFF
DNA: TGTGCCAGCAGCTTGACAGCCTCCTACAATGAGCAGTTCTTC

J: TRBJ1-2
length: 13
D: TRBD1
size: .
V: TRBV5-1
CDR3: CASSLGTGYGYTF
DNA: TGCGCCAGCAGCTTGGGGACAGGCTATGGCTACACCTTC

J: TRBJ2-7
length: 16
D: .
size: .
V: TRBV4-1
CDR3: CASSRIMSAEDYEQYF
DNA: TGCGCCAGCAGCCGAATAATGAGTGCGGAGGACTACGAGCAGTACTTC

J: TRBJ1-5
length: 15
D: .
size: .
V: TRBV5-6
CDR3: CASSLYGTPNQPQHF
DNA: TGTGCCAGCAGCTTGTACGGGACACCTAATCAGCCCCAGCATTTT

J: TRBJ2-7
length: 14
D: .
size: .
V: TRBV29-1
CDR3: CSAEGASRGGEQYF
DNA: TGCAGCGCGGAGGGGGCCAGTCGGGGTGGCGAGCAGTACTTC

J: TRBJ2-7
length: 13
D: TRBD2
size: few
V: TRBV5-6
CDR3: CASRLAGTYEQYF
DNA: TGTGCCAGCAGACTAGCGGGGACCTACGAGCAGTACTTC

J: TRBJ1-1
length: 13
D: .
size: .
V: TRBV27
CDR3: CASSHTPNTEAFF
DNA: TGTGCCAGCAGTCATACACCAAACACTGAAGCTTTCTTT

J: TRBJ2-5
length: 13
D: .
size: once
V: TRBV5-5
CDR3: CASSSDRQETQYF
DNA: TGTGCCAGCAGCTCGGACAGACAAGAGACCCAGTACTTC

J: TRBJ1-2
length: 13
D: .
size: .
V: TRBV9
CDR3: CASSVGGNYGYTF
DNA: TGTGCCAGCAGCGTAGGAGGGAACTATGGCTACACCTTC

J: TRBJ2-7
length: 12
D: .
size: .
V: TRBV7-9
CDR3: CASSLTAHEQYF
DNA: TGTGCCAGCAGCTTAACAGCACACGAGCAGTACTTC

J: TRBJ2-5
length: 13
D: .
size: .
V: TRBV12-3/TRBV12-4
CDR3: CASSLRDGGTQYF
DNA: TGTGCCAGCAGTTTGCGGGACGGAGGGACCCAGTACTTC

J: TRBJ1-2
length: 12
D: .
size: .
V: TRBV2
CDR3: CASTEGGNGYTF
DNA: TGTGCCAGCACCGAGGGAGGGAATGGCTACACCTTC

J: TRBJ1-5
length: 14
D: .
size: .
V: TRBV24-1
CDR3: CATCVPPVYQPQHF
DNA: TGTGCCACCTGTGTGCCGCCAGTGTATCAGCCCCAGCATTTT

J: TRBJ1-2
length: 17
D: TRBD1
size: few
V: TRBV27
CDR3: CASSPQVGQIEADGYTF
DNA: TGTGCCAGCAGTCCCCAGGTGGGACAGATAGAAGCTGATGGCTACACCTTC

J: TRBJ2-3
length: 14
D: .
size: .
V: TRBV2
CDR3: CASSGQKRTDTQYF
DNA: TGTGCCAGCAGTGGTCAGAAACGCACAGATACGCAGTATTTT

J: TRBJ1-6
length: 13
D: TRBD1
size: few
V: TRBV3-1/TRBV3-2
CDR3: CASSRDRDSPLHF
DNA: TGTGCCAGCAGCCGCGACAGGGATTCACCCCTCCACTTT

J: TRBJ2-7
length: 14
D: .
size: .
V: TRBV30
CDR3: CAWRSSGLAYEQYF
DNA: TGTGCCTGGAGGAGTAGTGGACTCGCCTACGAGCAGTACTTC

J: TRBJ1-1
length: 11
D: .
size: few
V: TRBV11-3
CDR3: CASSRNTEAFF
DNA: TGTGCCAGCAGCCGGAACACTGAAGCTTTCTTT

J: TRBJ1-3
length: 15
D: .
size: .
V: TRBV7-8
CDR3: CASSLTGERVDTIYF
DNA: TGTGCCAGCAGCTTAACAGGAGAGCGGGTTGACACCATATATTTT

J: TRBJ1-1
length: 15
D: .
size: .
V: TRBV28
CDR3: CASNPSGSGNTEAFF
DNA: TGTGCCAGCAATCCTTCCGGGTCGGGGAACACTGAAGCTTTCTTT